Shown below are 7 T cell receptor beta chains from a single sample sequenced in a study of response to subunit inactivated influenza vaccine. TCRdb re-derived calls from the RT-PCR reads in MiXCR, one entry per CDR3 protein. The data show under 200,000 distinct CDR3 sequences, less than 15% seen once. The same data also contributed to another study, on T cells expressing NK-cell markers. According to that study: Scientists made TCR beta cDNA using 5'RACE template switching with UMIs.

The specimen comprised CD8+ T cells sorted from PBMCs, sampled about 13 days after vaccination. Every receptor here comes from a man aged 45-65 years who received an inactivated influenza vaccine.

The chain uses TRBV6-1 and TRBJ1-1; 7 bases map to TRBD1. V shed 8 bases and J 1 base; nucleotides not matched to a gene: 10. This CDR3 spans 15 amino acids. From germline, CDR1 is MNHNS and CDR2 SASEGT. CDR3 sequence reads: CASGPRGGQNTEAFF. In DNA form, the CDR3 reads TGTGCCAGCGGGCCCAGGGGGGGCCAGAACACTGAAGCTTTCTTT.

J is TRBJ2-5 and V is TRBV11-2; TRBD1 is a possible D gene (6 bases). Germline V gene lookup returns CDR1 SGHAT and CDR2 FQNNGV. V shed 5 bases and J shed 3 bases, with 16 bases lying between them. The CDR3 consists of 15 residues. The CDR3 nucleotides are TGTGCCAGCAGCACGGAGGCAGGGGTAAAAGAGACCCAGTACTTC. Its translation: CASSTEAGVKETQYF.

In this sample, this clonotype turned up a few times. The V and J genes are TRBV19 and TRBJ1-3; TRBD1 is a possible D gene (6 bases). V gave up 5 bases and J gave up 4 bases, with 12 bases separating them. The CDR3 runs 14 residues. Germline-derived CDR1 and CDR2 are LNHDA and SQIVND (reference sequence). CDR3 sequence reads: CASSATGYGNTIYF. As DNA, the CDR3 is TGTGCCAGTAGTGCAACAGGGTACGGAAACACCATATATTTT.

This clonotype was picked up a small number of times. The chain recombines TRBV15 with TRBJ2-5; 7 bases are shared with TRBD2. The CDR3 is 13 amino acids. V was clipped by 9 bases and J by 2 bases; unmatched bases: 6. Germline assignment: CDR1 LNHNV and CDR2 YYDKDF (reference sequence). CDR3 nucleotide sequence: TGTGCCACTGGGGAGCGGGGTCAAGAGACCCAGTACTTC. It is translated as CATGERGQETQYF.

The chain uses TRBV25-1 and TRBJ1-1; no firm D call. Trimming took 5 bases from V and 5 from J, leaving 18 bases between them. The germline V gene has CDR1 MGHDK and CDR2 SYGVNS. The CDR3 is 15 amino acids. The CDR3 sequence is CASSPTWEGETEAFF. The CDR3 DNA reads TGTGCCAGCAGTCCAACTTGGGAGGGTGAGACTGAAGCTTTCTTT. The full variable domain, in which reference TRBV25-1 and TRBJ1-1 provide the parts outside the CDR3, is EADIYQTPRYLVIGTGKKITLECSQTMGHDKMYWYQQDPGMELHLIHYSYGVNSTEKGDLSSESTVSRIRTEHFPLTLESARPSHTSQYLCASSPTWEGETEAFFGQGTRLTVV.

The chain combines TRBV12-3 or TRBV12-4 with TRBJ2-6, with TRBD1 matching over 7 bases. This CDR3 contains 19 residues. The V segment lost 6 bases and the J segment 2 bases; nucleotides outside the gene matches: 16. CDR3 sequence (DNA): TGTGCCAGCAGCCCGGCCGGACGGACAGGATTTACTGGGGCCAACGTCCTGACTTTC. This codes for CASSPAGRTGFTGANVLTF.

This clonotype has only a few counts. The chain employs TRBV29-1 and TRBJ2-7; 7 nucleotides match TRBD1. The junction had 7 bases not matched to a gene; V was cut back by 4 bases and J by 4 bases. CDR1 SQVTM and CDR2 ANQGSEA come from the germline V gene. This CDR3 is built from 13 residues. The CDR3 reads CSVVFQGVYEQYF. The CDR3, as DNA: TGCAGCGTTGTTTTCCAGGGGGTTTACGAGCAGTACTTC.